The present TCR beta chain was sequenced within a study of identical twins. General study findings and limits: Cord blood beta clonotypes present at high abundance carried fewer insertions; no such pattern appeared in memory repertoires. Twins shared beta out-of-frame sequences in excess, but this excess was weaker. Cross-sectional statistics underpinned the conclusions; the same donors were not followed.

A single record per CDR3 protein comes from TCRdb applying MiXCR to the 5' RACE reads. This table has 510,000 or so distinct CDR3 sequences, 13% to 15% appearing once. With 5 bases removed from V and 1 base from J, the gap between germline ends came to 11 bases. CDR3 length: 14 residues. CDR1 and CDR2 from the germline V gene are SGHAT and FQDESV (reference sequence). Every donor was a healthy Caucasian. Comment on this clonotype: Its matching antigen is unknown.

Separately, the same data were catalogued under a study of yellow fever vaccine responses in identical twins.

The receptor was isolated from a young woman in good health. The genes are TRBV11-1 and TRBJ2-5, with D unresolved. Sequenced sample: CD4+ T cells sorted from blood. This CDR3 is CASSEPAAQETQYF. The DNA for the CDR3 is TGTGCCAGCAGCGAACCAGCCGCCCAAGAGACCCAGTACTTC.